This TCR beta chain was observed in a study of CD8+CD57+ T cells in acquired aplastic anemia. Selection for sequencing was limited to patients who had shown CD8+CD57+ cell expansion by flow cytometry. This CDR3 is 14 amino acids long. CDR1 is SEHNR, CDR2 FQNEAQ, per germline (reference sequence). Deletions cut 5 bases from V and 8 bases from J, with 18 bases between. The study profiled TCR beta VDJ and CDR3 using genomic DNA as template. Via MiXCR, TCRdb re-called the reads, giving one row per CDR3 protein. The repertoire holds more than 150,000 distinct CDR3 sequences, with nearly 50% as singletons. This sequence originates from a human donor with aplastic anemia. The rearrangement uses TRBV7-9 and TRBJ1-1, with D uncertain. The sample was sorted CD4+, CD8+, or CD8+CD57+ T cells (not recorded which) from PBMCs. The CDR3 loop reads CASSRPGEPSEAFF. The CDR3 coding sequence is TGTGCCAGCAGCCGGCCCGGGGAGCCTTCGGAAGCTTTCTTT.